The rows below give T cell receptor beta chains drawn from one sample of a study of shared clonotypes between healthy human individuals. Sequencing was performed with immunoSEQ multiplex PCR; in TCRdb, only in-frame clones are kept and a portion is missing. The sample records about 2 million clones, about 95% being singletons. The sequenced sample consisted of naive CD8+ T cells sorted from blood. These TCRs come from a man younger than 35 in good health. Both conserved end residues are part of each CDR3. Each record gives: CDR3 protein, CDR3 DNA, D gene, clone size, J gene, V gene. D genes are given only for firm matches. Where a row states a size, it is once, few, many or the class of an expanded clone; other rows omit it.

CDR3 protein: CSALPGQGNEQFF; CDR3 DNA: TGCAGCGCCCTTCCGGGACAGGGTAATGAGCAGTTCTTC; D gene: TRBD1; clone size: -; J gene: TRBJ2-1; V gene: TRBV29-1
CDR3 protein: CASSWGQAYEQYF; CDR3 DNA: TGCGCCAGCAGCTGGGGACAGGCCTACGAGCAGTACTTC; D gene: TRBD1; clone size: -; J gene: TRBJ2-7; V gene: TRBV5-1
CDR3 protein: CACTGVWADTQYF; CDR3 DNA: TGTGCCTGTACAGGGGTATGGGCAGATACGCAGTATTTT; D gene: TRBD1; clone size: -; J gene: TRBJ2-3; V gene: TRBV30
CDR3 protein: CARRPREIYGYTF; CDR3 DNA: TGTGCCAGGAGGCCCCGGGAAATTTATGGCTACACCTTC; D gene: -; clone size: -; J gene: TRBJ1-2; V gene: TRBV2
CDR3 protein: CASSDRTGRPYEQYF; CDR3 DNA: TGTGCCAGCAGTGACCGGACAGGGAGGCCCTACGAGCAGTACTTC; D gene: TRBD1; clone size: -; J gene: TRBJ2-7; V gene: TRBV6-4
CDR3 protein: CASSFRANTGELFF; CDR3 DNA: TGTGCCAGCAGTTTCCGAGCGAACACCGGGGAGCTGTTTTTT; D gene: -; clone size: -; J gene: TRBJ2-2; V gene: TRBV28
CDR3 protein: CASSQDRTGGEKLFF; CDR3 DNA: TGCGCCAGCAGCCAAGACCGGACAGGCGGTGAAAAACTGTTTTTT; D gene: TRBD1; clone size: -; J gene: TRBJ1-4; V gene: TRBV4-1
CDR3 protein: CASSLIGGSPLHF; CDR3 DNA: TGTGCCAGCAGCTTGATCGGGGGTTCACCCCTCCACTTT; D gene: -; clone size: -; J gene: TRBJ1-6; V gene: TRBV5-6
CDR3 protein: CASSQDRAGLSTNEKLFF; CDR3 DNA: TGCGCCAGCAGCCAAGATCGGGCAGGGCTGTCTACTAATGAAAAACTGTTTTTT; D gene: -; clone size: -; J gene: TRBJ1-4; V gene: TRBV4-3
CDR3 protein: CASLQSYEQYF; CDR3 DNA: TGTGCCAGCCTTCAATCCTACGAGCAGTACTTC; D gene: -; clone size: -; J gene: TRBJ2-7; V gene: TRBV6-1
CDR3 protein: CASSPNRGQDYGYTF; CDR3 DNA: TGTGCCAGCAGTCCGAACAGGGGGCAGGACTATGGCTACACCTTC; D gene: TRBD1; clone size: -; J gene: TRBJ1-2; V gene: TRBV28
CDR3 protein: CASIYGTGGEETQYF; CDR3 DNA: TGTGCCAGCATTTACGGGACAGGGGGCGAAGAGACCCAGTACTTC; D gene: TRBD1; clone size: -; J gene: TRBJ2-5; V gene: TRBV2
CDR3 protein: CASSSHAEIEAFF; CDR3 DNA: TGCGCCAGCAGCTCGCATGCAGAGATTGAAGCTTTCTTT; D gene: -; clone size: -; J gene: TRBJ1-1; V gene: TRBV4-1
CDR3 protein: CAISGQGTNSPLHF; CDR3 DNA: TGTGCCATCAGCGGACAGGGTACTAATTCACCCCTCCACTTT; D gene: TRBD1; clone size: few; J gene: TRBJ1-6; V gene: TRBV10-3
CDR3 protein: CASSAGTTNEQFF; CDR3 DNA: TGTGCCAGCAGCGCGGGGACAACCAATGAGCAGTTCTTC; D gene: -; clone size: -; J gene: TRBJ2-1; V gene: TRBV11-3
CDR3 protein: CAWSPSLNQPQHF; CDR3 DNA: TGTGCCTGGAGTCCCAGCCTCAATCAGCCCCAGCATTTT; D gene: -; clone size: -; J gene: TRBJ1-5; V gene: TRBV30
CDR3 protein: CASSSETQVNTEAFF; CDR3 DNA: TGTGCCAGCAGTTCCGAGACGCAGGTGAACACTGAAGCTTTCTTT; D gene: -; clone size: -; J gene: TRBJ1-1; V gene: TRBV6-5
CDR3 protein: CASSLRGTGSTEAFF; CDR3 DNA: TGTGCTAGCAGCTTAAGGGGGACAGGGAGCACTGAAGCTTTCTTT; D gene: TRBD1; clone size: -; J gene: TRBJ1-1; V gene: TRBV7-7
CDR3 protein: CASSSRGQETQYF; CDR3 DNA: TGTGCCAGCAGCTCTCGAGGGCAAGAGACCCAGTACTTC; D gene: -; clone size: -; J gene: TRBJ2-5; V gene: TRBV28
CDR3 protein: CAWSDATSGNIQYF; CDR3 DNA: TGTGCCTGGAGCGACGCGACTAGCGGAAACATTCAGTACTTC; D gene: TRBD2; clone size: -; J gene: TRBJ2-4; V gene: TRBV30
CDR3 protein: CAWSVFVGYGQPLNTEAFF; CDR3 DNA: TGTGCCTGGAGTGTTTTTGTTGGATACGGACAGCCCCTGAACACTGAAGCTTTCTTT; D gene: -; clone size: -; J gene: TRBJ1-1; V gene: TRBV30
CDR3 protein: CASSQDGPGGFQETQYF; CDR3 DNA: TGCGCCAGCAGCCAAGATGGACCGGGAGGATTCCAAGAGACCCAGTACTTC; D gene: TRBD2; clone size: -; J gene: TRBJ2-5; V gene: TRBV4-1
CDR3 protein: CSVGLRSSYEQYF; CDR3 DNA: TGCAGCGTTGGACTTCGCAGCTCCTACGAGCAGTACTTC; D gene: -; clone size: -; J gene: TRBJ2-7; V gene: TRBV29-1
CDR3 protein: CASSYLAGSIGYEQYF; CDR3 DNA: TGTGCCAGCAGTTACCTAGCGGGAAGCATCGGGTACGAGCAGTACTTC; D gene: TRBD2; clone size: -; J gene: TRBJ2-7; V gene: TRBV6-6
CDR3 protein: CASSFSWAGPKAYEQYF; CDR3 DNA: TGTGCCAGCAGTTTTTCTTGGGCGGGGCCTAAAGCCTACGAGCAGTACTTC; D gene: -; clone size: -; J gene: TRBJ2-7; V gene: TRBV28
CDR3 protein: CASSLDSGDYEQYF; CDR3 DNA: TGTGCCAGCAGCTTAGACTCTGGGGACTACGAGCAGTACTTC; D gene: -; clone size: once; J gene: TRBJ2-7; V gene: TRBV13
CDR3 protein: CASSYGGPPYEQYF; CDR3 DNA: TGTGCCAGCAGTTACGGGGGGCCTCCCTACGAGCAGTACTTC; D gene: -; clone size: -; J gene: TRBJ2-7; V gene: TRBV28
CDR3 protein: CASSLEFLVTDTQYF; CDR3 DNA: TGTGCCAGCAGCTTAGAGTTTTTAGTCACAGATACGCAGTATTTT; D gene: -; clone size: -; J gene: TRBJ2-3; V gene: TRBV7-9
CDR3 protein: CASMLGIAGYEQYF; CDR3 DNA: TGTGCCAGCATGTTAGGAATAGCGGGGTACGAGCAGTACTTC; D gene: TRBD2; clone size: -; J gene: TRBJ2-7; V gene: TRBV27